The 26 T cell receptor beta chains listed next were all sequenced from one sample in a study of shared clonotypes between healthy human individuals. The data were produced by immunoSEQ multiplex PCR, yet TCRdb's version contains in-frame clones alone and is incomplete. The sample records about 490,000 clones, 76% being singletons. The sample comprised PBMCs. Receptors originate from a woman between 35 and 50 years old in good health. Some clones in this sample may be carry-over from other donors' samples.

This chain uses TRBV27 with TRBJ1-5; no reliable D call. With 6 bases removed from V and 1 base from J, the gap between germline ends came to 19 bases. The germline V gene has CDR1 MNHEY and CDR2 SMNVEV (reference sequence). This CDR3 is built from 17 residues. Here the CDR3 DNA reads TGTGCCAGCAGACCGTTAAGGGAACTCTCGAGCAATCAGCCCCAGCATTTT. This sequence encodes CASRPLRELSSNQPQHF.

V gene TRBV7-2 combines with J gene TRBJ2-3; D unclear. Per germline, CDR1 SGHTA and CDR2 FQGNSA. This CDR3 has 15 amino acids. The V end was cut by 5 bases, the J end by 0 bases, with 12 bases between. CDR3 loop: CASSLVYSSTDTQYF. CDR3 nucleotides: TGTGCCAGCAGCCTAGTATACTCTAGCACAGATACGCAGTATTTT. The full variable domain, its missing parts supplied by reference TRBV7-2 and TRBJ2-3, is GAGVSQSPSNKVTEKGKDVELRCDPISGHTALYWYRQSLGQGLEFLIYFQGNSAPDKSGLPSDRFSAERTGGSVSTLTIQRTQQEDSAVYLCASSLVYSSTDTQYFGPGTRLTVL.

This clone was recorded once. A far larger clone is just one base off, so this is likely a read error. The same CDR3 can be traced to other DNA sequences in this sample. The rearrangement joins TRBV5-1 to TRBJ1-1; TRBD1 might be the D (6 bases). This CDR3 has 16 amino acids. Germline V gene data show CDR1 as SGHRS and CDR2 as YFSETQ. V gave up 4 bases and J gave up 4 bases, with 20 bases separating them. Written as DNA, the CDR3 is TGCGCCAGCAGCATTCAGGGGAAGGAGGCAGGCACTGAAGCTTTCTTT. It codes for CASSIQGKEAGTEAFF.

Worth noting for this clone: Additional DNA sequences in this sample encode the identical CDR3. V is TRBV7-3 and J is TRBJ2-5, with 12 bases that match TRBD2. CDR1 SGHTA and CDR2 FQGTGA come from the germline V gene. V lost 4 bases to trimming and J lost 4 bases; unmatched junction nucleotides: 10. This CDR3 is 17 amino acids long. The CDR3 coding sequence is TGTGCCAGCAGCTCAGGACTAGCGGGACGAGGAAGAGAGACCCAGTACTTC. Its protein is CASSSGLAGRGRETQYF. The full variable domain, rest sourced from reference TRBV7-3 and TRBJ2-5, is GAGVSQTPSNKVTEKGKYVELRCDPISGHTALYWYRQSLGQGPEFLIYFQGTGAADDSGLPNDRFFAVRPEGSVSTLKIQRTERGDSAVYLCASSSGLAGRGRETQYFGPGTRLLVL.

This chain joins TRBV11-2 and TRBJ2-7; 7 nucleotides match TRBD1. Trimming took 2 bases from V and 2 from J; bases not matched to a gene: 3. Germline V gives CDR1 SGHAT, CDR2 FQNNGV. The CDR3 is 14 residues long. The CDR3 DNA follows: TGTGCCAGCAGCTTACTCGGGACAGCCTACGAGCAGTACTTC. It specifies CASSLLGTAYEQYF.

The rearrangement links TRBV5-1 to TRBJ2-7; TRBD2 aligns across 11 bases. Germline V gene lookup returns CDR1 SGHRS and CDR2 YFSETQ. V shed 4 bases and J 4 bases; nucleotides not matched to a gene: 7. The CDR3 extends over 15 amino acids. The CDR3 loop reads CASSTTTSGIYEQYF. DNA for the CDR3: TGCGCCAGCAGCACCACGACTAGCGGGATTTACGAGCAGTACTTC.

The J gene is TRBJ2-7, the V gene TRBV28; the D is unclear. The ends were cut back, 6 bases at V and 3 bases at J, with 15 bases in the middle. CDR1 is MDHEN, CDR2 SYDVKM, per germline. The CDR3 consists of 14 residues. CDR3 nucleotides: TGTGCCAGCAGGGGTTGGTCGGGCGACTACGAGCAGTACTTC. It is translated as CASRGWSGDYEQYF.

The gene calls are TRBV6-1 and TRBJ2-3; TRBD1 might be the D (6 bases). The CDR3 length is 15 residues. Between the trimmed V and J ends, which lost 10 bases and 2 bases, there was a span of 19 bases. In germline, CDR1 is MNHNS, CDR2 SASEGT. The CDR3 loop is CAIQYRALSTDTQYF. DNA for the CDR3: TGTGCCATCCAATACAGGGCACTATCCACAGATACGCAGTATTTT.

This chain connects TRBV27 to TRBJ1-5; D is ambiguous. V was shortened by 5 bases and J by 6 bases, with 20 bases between the two germline ends. The CDR3 has 16 residues. In germline, CDR1 is MNHEY, CDR2 SMNVEV (reference sequence). The CDR3 here is CASSPAIPQWGQPQHF. In nucleotides, the CDR3 is TGTGCCAGCAGTCCAGCCATTCCTCAGTGGGGTCAGCCCCAGCATTTT.

The chain employs TRBV30 and TRBJ2-7, with 8 bases fitting TRBD2. Trimming cost V 0 bases and J 7 bases; bases outside gene matches: 8. From germline, CDR1 is GTSNPN and CDR2 SVGIG (reference sequence). This CDR3 is built from 14 residues. CDR3 nucleotide sequence: TGTGCCTGGAGTGTAGCGGGAGCTCCTTTAGAGCAGTACTTC. This translates into CAWSVAGAPLEQYF.

This clone appeared a single time. The chain has TRBV28 and TRBJ2-3, with D perhaps being TRBD1 or TRBD2 (5 bases each). The ends were cut back, 4 bases at V and 0 bases at J, with 8 bases in the middle. The length of the CDR3 is 14 residues. The germline gives CDR1 MDHEN, CDR2 SYDVKM. Written as DNA, the CDR3 is TGTGCCAGCAGTTCTCGGGGCAGCACAGATACGCAGTATTTT. Translating it yields CASSSRGSTDTQYF.

This clone has a handful of counts. This chain joins TRBV9 and TRBJ2-3, with no clear D. Between the trimmed V and J ends, which lost 6 bases and 4 bases, there was a span of 9 bases. The V gene's germline CDR1 is SGDLS and CDR2 YYNGEE. The CDR3 is 12 amino acids. The CDR3 sequence: CASTPYSDTQYF. The DNA for the CDR3 is TGTGCCAGCACCCCCTACTCAGATACGCAGTATTTT.

J is TRBJ1-5 and V is TRBV9; D is unclear. Trimming pared 0 bases from V and 6 bases from J, leaving 7 bases between. The CDR3 extends over 13 amino acids. Germline V gene lookup returns CDR1 SGDLS and CDR2 YYNGEE. This CDR3 reads CASSVGSGQPQHF. For the CDR3, the DNA is TGTGCCAGCAGCGTAGGGTCGGGTCAGCCCCAGCATTTT.

V gene TRBV18 combines with J gene TRBJ1-2; D unresolved. Germline-derived CDR1 and CDR2 are KGHSH and LQKENI. V was cut by 8 bases and J by 8 bases, with 15 bases left in between. This CDR3 is 12 amino acids long. The CDR3 nucleotides read TGTGCCAGCCACCCCGACTTGGGAGGCTACACCTTC. Translated, it gives CASHPDLGGYTF. Based on the CDR3 plus reference TRBV18 and TRBJ1-2, the full variable domain is NAGVMQNPRHLVRRRGQEARLRCSPMKGHSHVYWYRQLPEEGLKFMVYLQKENIIDESGMPKERFSAEFPKEGPSILRIQQVVRGDSAAYFCASHPDLGGYTFGSGTRLTVV.

This clone came up once. The chain has TRBV7-8 and TRBJ1-5; D gene ambiguous. Trimming took 2 bases from V and 3 from J, leaving 11 bases between them. CDR3 size: 15 residues. CDR1 SGHVS and CDR2 FQNEAQ come from the germline V gene. CDR3 DNA: TGTGCCAGCAGCTTAAGTTCGACGGACAATCAGCCCCAGCATTTT. Its translation is CASSLSSTDNQPQHF.

The chain recombines TRBV2 with TRBJ1-2; the D gene is possibly TRBD1 (5 bases). The length of the CDR3 is 16 residues. Germline assignment: CDR1 SNHLY and CDR2 FYNNEI. V lost 4 bases and J 7 bases, leaving 22 bases between the germline ends. The CDR3 here is CASSVPSEGRIGGYTF. Here the CDR3 DNA reads TGTGCCAGCAGTGTCCCCTCCGAGGGGAGAATAGGTGGCTACACCTTC.

In DNA, the CDR3 is TGTGCCAGTAGTATAGATGTCCTCTATGGCTACACCTTC. It encodes CASSIDVLYGYTF. This chain links TRBV19 with TRBJ1-2; D gene uncertain. The CDR3 consists of 13 residues. CDR1 LNHDA and CDR2 SQIVND come from the germline V gene (reference sequence). V was cut by 0 bases and J by 4 bases, with 6 bases left in between.

There are a few counts of this clone. This sequence joins TRBV9 and TRBJ2-7; D perhaps matches TRBD1 (5 bases). Germline V gene data show CDR1 as SGDLS and CDR2 as YYNGEE. This CDR3 region has 14 residues. The ends were cut back, 0 bases at V and 2 bases at J, with 9 bases in the middle. DNA of the CDR3: TGTGCCAGCAGCGTAGATCTAGGGGCCTACGAGCAGTACTTC. This translates into CASSVDLGAYEQYF. Complete variable domain (other parts from reference TRBV9 and TRBJ2-7): DSGVTQTPKHLITATGQRVTLRCSPRSGDLSVYWYQQSLDQGLQFLIQYYNGEERAKGNILERFSAQQFPDLHSELNLSSLELGDSALYFCASSVDLGAYEQYFGPGTRLTVT.

The V and J genes are TRBV6-1 and TRBJ2-1; the match to TRBD1 covers 8 bases. Germline V gene data show CDR1 as MNHNS and CDR2 as SASEGT. The CDR3 contains 15 residues. V dropped 1 base and J dropped 5; count of bases not matched to a gene: 4. This chain's CDR3 is CASSEVWTGNNEQFF. The CDR3 coding sequence is TGTGCCAGCAGTGAAGTCTGGACAGGGAACAATGAGCAGTTCTTC.

This clone has a handful of counts. The J gene is TRBJ1-2, the V gene TRBV5-6, with D possibly being TRBD1 (5 bases). The V and J ends lost 4 bases and 6 bases respectively, with 16 bases between them. The V gene's germline CDR1 is SGHDT and CDR2 YYEEEE. CDR3 length: 14 residues. CDR3: CASSGPSGQDGYTF. For the CDR3, the DNA is TGTGCCAGCAGCGGACCTTCAGGGCAAGATGGCTACACCTTC.

This clone has just one count. The same CDR3 can be traced to other DNA sequences in this sample. The chain has TRBV28 and TRBJ2-7; D possibly corresponds to TRBD1 (6 bases). This CDR3 is built from 13 residues. Germline lookup yields CDR1 MDHEN and CDR2 SYDVKM. The V end was cut by 6 bases, the J end by 2 bases, with 11 bases between. The CDR3 spells CASSPGQTYEQYF. The DNA of the CDR3 is TGTGCCAGCAGCCCAGGACAGACCTACGAGCAGTACTTC.

The chain has TRBV28 and TRBJ2-7; the match to TRBD1 covers 9 bases. The length of the CDR3 is 14 residues. J lost 2 bases, V lost 6 bases, and 5 bases had no gene match. Germline assignment: CDR1 MDHEN and CDR2 SYDVKM. The chain's CDR3 is CASRVQGAPYEQYF. In DNA, the CDR3 is TGTGCCAGCAGGGTACAGGGGGCCCCCTACGAGCAGTACTTC.

The gene calls are TRBV7-2 and TRBJ1-3, with 8 bases fitting TRBD1. Germline V gene lookup returns CDR1 SGHTA and CDR2 FQGNSA. This CDR3 comprises 18 residues. Trimming cost V 1 base and J 0 bases; bases outside gene matches: 8. The CDR3: CASSLETSGQGSGNTIYF. For the CDR3, the DNA is TGTGCCAGCAGCTTAGAAACCTCAGGACAGGGCTCTGGAAACACCATATATTTT.

This clone occurred once. The chain joins TRBV5-1 to TRBJ1-2; D not resolved. The V and J ends lost 2 bases and 2 bases respectively, with 10 bases between them. The CDR3 totals 14 residues. CDR1 is SGHRS, CDR2 YFSETQ, per germline. CDR3 residues: CASSLTTVNYGYTF. CDR3 nucleotide sequence: TGCGCCAGCAGCTTAACGACGGTAAACTATGGCTACACCTTC. Full variable domain (rest looked up from reference TRBV5-1 and TRBJ1-2): KAGVTQTPRYLIKTRGQQVTLSCSPISGHRSVSWYQQTPGQGLQFLFEYFSETQRNKGNFPGRFSGRQFSNSRSEMNVSTLELGDSALYLCASSLTTVNYGYTFGSGTRLTVV.

The rearrangement links TRBV7-2 to TRBJ2-1; 13 nucleotides match TRBD2. CDR3 length equals 14 residues. J was trimmed by 6 bases and V by 7 bases; bases with no gene match: 3. The germline V gene has CDR1 SGHTA and CDR2 FQGNSA. This CDR3 is CASIWTSGSNEQFF. The CDR3 DNA is TGTGCCAGCATATGGACTAGCGGGAGCAATGAGCAGTTCTTC. Based on the CDR3 plus reference TRBV7-2 and TRBJ2-1, the full variable domain is GAGVSQSPSNKVTEKGKDVELRCDPISGHTALYWYRQSLGQGLEFLIYFQGNSAPDKSGLPSDRFSAERTGGSVSTLTIQRTQQEDSAVYLCASIWTSGSNEQFFGPGTRLTVL.

This clone is a singleton in its sample. V gene TRBV27 combines with J gene TRBJ2-6; TRBD1 agrees at 8 bases. The CDR3 is 18 residues long. Germline V gives CDR1 MNHEY, CDR2 SMNVEV (reference sequence). With 5 bases clipped from V and 4 bases from J, the junction kept 13 bases outside the gene matches. CDR3 residues: CASSTRWQGARGANVLTF. In DNA, the CDR3 is TGTGCCAGCAGTACTAGGTGGCAGGGGGCTAGAGGGGCCAACGTCCTGACTTTC.